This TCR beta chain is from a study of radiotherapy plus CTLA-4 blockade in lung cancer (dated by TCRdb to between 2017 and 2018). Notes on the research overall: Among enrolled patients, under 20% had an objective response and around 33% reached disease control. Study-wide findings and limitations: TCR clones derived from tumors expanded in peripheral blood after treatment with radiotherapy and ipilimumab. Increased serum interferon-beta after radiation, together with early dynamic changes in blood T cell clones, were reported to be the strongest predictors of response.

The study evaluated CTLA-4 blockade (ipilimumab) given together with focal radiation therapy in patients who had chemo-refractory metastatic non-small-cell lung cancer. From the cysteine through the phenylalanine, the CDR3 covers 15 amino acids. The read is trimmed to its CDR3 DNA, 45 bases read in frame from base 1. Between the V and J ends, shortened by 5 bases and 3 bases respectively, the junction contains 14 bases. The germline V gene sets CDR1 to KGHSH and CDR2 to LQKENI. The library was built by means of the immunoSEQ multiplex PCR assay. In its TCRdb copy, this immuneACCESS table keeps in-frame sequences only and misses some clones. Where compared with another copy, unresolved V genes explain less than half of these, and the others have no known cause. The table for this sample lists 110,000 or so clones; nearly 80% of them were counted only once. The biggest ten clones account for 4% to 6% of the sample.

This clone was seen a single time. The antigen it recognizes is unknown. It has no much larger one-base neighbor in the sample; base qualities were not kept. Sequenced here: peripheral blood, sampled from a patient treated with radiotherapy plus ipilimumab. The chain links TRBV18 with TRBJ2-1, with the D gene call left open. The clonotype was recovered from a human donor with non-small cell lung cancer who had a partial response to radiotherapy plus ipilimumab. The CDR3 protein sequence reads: CASSSSLGVYNEQFF. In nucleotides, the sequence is TGTGCCAGCTCATCCTCTCTTGGAGTCTACAATGAGCAGTTCTTC.